A selection of T cell receptor beta chains follows, all from one sample in a study of regulatory T cells in long-lasting Graves disease. TCRdb reprocessed the multiplex PCR reads via MiXCR and lists one record per CDR3 protein. The repertoire holds about 430,000 distinct CDR3 sequences, with 15% as singletons. The sample also formed part of further work on T cells in Graves' hyperthyroidism and ophthalmopathy.

The sample consisted of peripheral blood mononuclear cells (PBMCs), taken at new diagnosis, from a patient treated with antithyroid drugs. These receptors all stem from a woman in her forties with Graves disease. Both conserved end residues are trimmed from each CDR3.

v_gene	j_gene	CDR3aa
TRBV19	TRBJ1-4	ASSITGSLSTNEKLF
TRBV7-9	TRBJ1-1	ASSPKFRWGTEAF
TRBV7-9	TRBJ2-7	ASSSRGPYEQY
TRBV28	TRBJ2-4	ASNSITGQRNIQY
TRBV10-3	TRBJ2-2	AISGTSGTPYTGELF
TRBV11-1	TRBJ2-1	ASRWRERGEQF
TRBV20-1	TRBJ2-3	SATGGADTQY
TRBV6-2/TRBV6-3	TRBJ2-1	ASSYSIDEQF
TRBV7-9	TRBJ2-5	AGGVRETQH
TRBV6-2/TRBV6-3	TRBJ2-7	ASSYWGPGGKDEQY
TRBV9	TRBJ1-2	ASSALNRVMDGYT
TRBV30	TRBJ1-1	AWGRTGDLNTEAF
TRBV12-3/TRBV12-4	TRBJ1-5	ATKRGRGNQPQH
TRBV11-3	TRBJ2-1	ASSSLVGGGFYNEQF
TRBV9	TRBJ2-5	ASTPGLGKETQY
TRBV7-8	TRBJ2-3	ASSVADLTDTQY
TRBV10-3	TRBJ1-2	AISESSNYGYT
TRBV7-8	TRBJ2-1	ASSAGTLLYNEQF
TRBV9	TRBJ2-7	ASSVRDSPYEQY
TRBV3-1	TRBJ2-5	ASSSRTSRGETQY
TRBV12-3/TRBV12-4	TRBJ2-3	ASSPGGRGTDTQY
TRBV2	TRBJ1-4	ASSSGTSNEKLF
TRBV28	TRBJ2-7	ASSLTQKTYEQY
TRBV11-2	TRBJ1-1	ASSPWQGENTEAF
TRBV19	TRBJ2-6	ASGPPGDSGANVLT
TRBV29-1	TRBJ2-7	SVSSQSSYEQY
TRBV12-3/TRBV12-4	TRBJ2-3	ASSRFEEGLDTQY
TRBV2	TRBJ2-6	ASSELGAGTGANVLT
TRBV7-6	TRBJ2-1	ASSLALAGAYNEQF
TRBV24-1	TRBJ2-6	ATSDSHYSGANVLT
TRBV27	TRBJ2-7	ASRIPSGPSYEQY
TRBV11-3	TRBJ1-3	ASSRRGMGNSGNTIY
TRBV7-9	TRBJ2-7	ASSLGDSLSYEQY
TRBV20-1	TRBJ2-1	SARDQSWRERDNEQF
TRBV20-1	TRBJ2-7	SVPAPSSYEQY
TRBV7-2	TRBJ1-5	ASSLESLLGNQPQH
TRBV3-1	TRBJ2-7	ASSQALAGGYEQY
TRBV11-2	TRBJ2-5	ASSSYQGRGETQY
TRBV19	TRBJ2-1	ASSPYRGSYNEQF
TRBV12-3/TRBV12-4	TRBJ2-6	ASLPALSGANVLT
TRBV20-1	TRBJ2-3	SARSSGVSTDTQY
TRBV11-3	TRBJ1-5	ASSSGGKVNQPQH
TRBV28	TRBJ1-1	ASSPARGPNTEAF
TRBV27	TRBJ1-3	ASSWSGSGNTIY
TRBV29-1	TRBJ2-7	SVGGVPGLAGVGYEQY
TRBV20-1	TRBJ1-1	SALTGEAF
TRBV11-2	TRBJ2-7	ASSLARAGYEQY
TRBV5-1	TRBJ2-1	ASSLGVSRGNEQF
TRBV5-4	TRBJ1-1	ASSPTAMNTEAL
TRBV5-1	TRBJ2-1	ASSILSGQGNEQF
TRBV11-3	TRBJ2-5	ASSPPGLAGGETQY
TRBV20-1	TRBJ1-2	SARDGLYGYT
TRBV28	TRBJ1-1	ASSFLPGQGDSNTEAF